The source of this T cell receptor (beta chain) is a study of early T cells in non-severe SARS-CoV-2 infection. On the study more broadly: Sequenced material consisted of bulk RNA (from unsorted whole blood), and chains were unpaired.

The TCR library protocol was used to attach unique molecular identifiers. These identifiers were attached to individual cDNA molecules. TCRdb reanalysed the 5' RACE reads using MiXCR and keeps one entry per CDR3 protein. Among 65,000 to 85,000 distinct CDR3 sequences, under 14% were seen once, and the ten largest hold 3.8%. Trimming cost V 5 bases and J 2 bases; bases outside gene matches: 13. The CDR3 has 18 amino acids. This clonotype was seen many times. The antigen is unknown. Study conclusions and caveats: Anti-spike CD8 specificities were favored by VDJdb matching, whose results missed private and CD4 specificities.

The V and J genes are TRBV12-3 or TRBV12-4 and TRBJ1-3, with TRBD1 matching 9 bases. This TCR was sampled from an adult who was a healthcare worker with PCR-confirmed SARS-CoV-2 infection or an uninfected control (not recorded which). Source material: whole blood. CDR3 bases: TGTGCCAGCAGTCGATACTATCCGGGACAGGGTACTGGAAACACCATATATTTT. Translating gives CASSRYYPGQGTGNTIYF.